A selection of T cell receptor beta chains follows, all from one sample in a study of response to subunit inactivated influenza vaccine. TCRdb ran MiXCR on the RT-PCR reads and lists one entry per CDR3 protein. The table records more than 700,000 distinct CDR3 sequences, around 20% of them present only once. Sequences were derived from PBMCs from blood, sampled about 5 days after vaccination. The receptors here all came from a middle-aged man who received an inactivated influenza vaccine. The CDR3 runs from the conserved cysteine through the conserved F or W. A D gene is named only where the DNA matches it firmly. For some rows the clone size is stated as once, few or many, or as a class when expanded; others skip it.

J: TRBJ1-6
D: NA
V: TRBV20-1
size: NA
DNA: TGCAGTGCTAGTTCCAAGTCACCCCTCCACTTT
CDR3: CSASSKSPLHF

J: TRBJ2-7
D: TRBD1
V: TRBV12-3/TRBV12-4
size: NA
DNA: TGTGCCAGCAGTGCGGACAGGGCCTACGAGCAGTACTTC
CDR3: CASSADRAYEQYF

J: TRBJ2-1
D: TRBD2
V: TRBV2
size: NA
DNA: TGTGCCAGAACGGCGGGGACTAGCGCCTACAATGAGCAGTTCTTC
CDR3: CARTAGTSAYNEQFF

J: TRBJ2-4
D: NA
V: TRBV12-3/TRBV12-4
size: NA
DNA: TGTGCCAGCAGCCCAACCCAGGTGGGGGATAACATTCAGTACTTC
CDR3: CASSPTQVGDNIQYF

J: TRBJ2-1
D: TRBD2
V: TRBV15
size: NA
DNA: TGTGCCACCAGCACCGGACTAGCGTGGAATGAGCAGTTCTTC
CDR3: CATSTGLAWNEQFF

J: TRBJ2-7
D: NA
V: TRBV10-3
size: few
DNA: TGTGCCATCAGTGAGTCAAACCATAACTACGAGCAGTACTTC
CDR3: CAISESNHNYEQYF

J: TRBJ2-2
D: TRBD1
V: TRBV24-1
size: few
DNA: TGTGCCACCAGTGAGCCGACAGGGGGAGGAGCCGGGGAGCTGTTTTTT
CDR3: CATSEPTGGGAGELFF

J: TRBJ2-2
D: NA
V: TRBV19
size: once
DNA: TGTGCCAGTAGTGAAATGGCGGCGAACACCGGGGAGCTGTTTTTT
CDR3: CASSEMAANTGELFF

J: TRBJ2-3
D: TRBD1
V: TRBV5-6
size: NA
DNA: TGTGCCACCCGACAGGGGCCAGATACGCAGTATTTT
CDR3: CATRQGPDTQYF

J: TRBJ2-4
D: NA
V: TRBV29-1
size: NA
DNA: TGCAGCGTTGTACGGAGGGACATTCAGTACTTC
CDR3: CSVVRRDIQYF

J: TRBJ2-2
D: TRBD1
V: TRBV9
size: NA
DNA: TGTGCCAGCAGCGTAGCACAGGGGATCGGGGAGCTGTTTTTT
CDR3: CASSVAQGIGELFF

J: TRBJ1-2
D: NA
V: TRBV7-2
size: many
DNA: TGTGCCAGCAGCTTATTCCCCCGCTATGGCTACACCTTC
CDR3: CASSLFPRYGYTF

J: TRBJ2-3
D: TRBD2
V: TRBV4-3
size: NA
DNA: TGCGCCAGCAGCCAAGATCGGCTAGCGGGAGCCCCTAGTATGGATACGCAGTATTTT
CDR3: CASSQDRLAGAPSMDTQYF

J: TRBJ1-1
D: NA
V: TRBV7-2
size: NA
DNA: TGTGCCAGCAGCTTAGTGGCGGTTAGGACTGAAGCTTTCTTT
CDR3: CASSLVAVRTEAFF

J: TRBJ2-1
D: NA
V: TRBV7-9
size: NA
DNA: TGTGCCAGCAGTATTCCTGCTCATTCAATGAAGCAGTTCTTC
CDR3: CASSIPAHSMKQFF

J: TRBJ1-1
D: TRBD1
V: TRBV6-5
size: NA
DNA: TGTGCCAGCAGTTCCAGGGGACAGGGAAGTGAAGCTTTCTTT
CDR3: CASSSRGQGSEAFF

J: TRBJ2-1
D: TRBD2
V: TRBV10-3
size: few
DNA: TGTGCCATCAGTGAGACTAGCGGGAGTGTAAATGAGCAGTTCTTC
CDR3: CAISETSGSVNEQFF

J: TRBJ1-2
D: TRBD1
V: TRBV3-1
size: NA
DNA: TGTGCCAGCAGGACGACAGGGGGCGGCGGCTACACCTTC
CDR3: CASRTTGGGGYTF

J: TRBJ2-5
D: TRBD2
V: TRBV12-3/TRBV12-4
size: NA
DNA: TGTGCCAGCAGACCCCCCAGGCTAGCGGGGGCAGAGACCCAGTACTTC
CDR3: CASRPPRLAGAETQYF

J: TRBJ1-5
D: NA
V: TRBV6-2/TRBV6-3
size: NA
DNA: TGTGCCAGCAGTTACTCTGCGGCCAGGGACCATCAGCCCCAGCATTTT
CDR3: CASSYSAARDHQPQHF

J: TRBJ2-1
D: TRBD2
V: TRBV12-3/TRBV12-4
size: few
DNA: TGTGCCAGCAGAGGGACTAGCGGGACAAATGAGCAGTTCTTC
CDR3: CASRGTSGTNEQFF

J: TRBJ2-3
D: TRBD1
V: TRBV29-1
size: NA
DNA: TGCAGCGTTGAACGGGACAGGGACACAGATACGCAGTATTTT
CDR3: CSVERDRDTDTQYF

J: TRBJ2-7
D: NA
V: TRBV29-1
size: NA
DNA: TGCAGCGTTGAAGATCCGGACAATTACGAGCAGTACTTC
CDR3: CSVEDPDNYEQYF

J: TRBJ2-7
D: TRBD1
V: TRBV7-2
size: NA
DNA: TGTGCCAGCAGCCCCCCCTTGACAGGGTTACACTTC
CDR3: CASSPPLTGLHF

J: TRBJ2-1
D: NA
V: TRBV7-9
size: few
DNA: TGTGCCAGCAGCGCCCCGGAAGGCAATATGGATGAGCAGTTCTTC
CDR3: CASSAPEGNMDEQFF

J: TRBJ1-1
D: NA
V: TRBV6-6
size: NA
DNA: TGTGCCAGCACCAGGGGATTTAACACTGAAGCTTTCTTT
CDR3: CASTRGFNTEAFF

J: TRBJ2-1
D: NA
V: TRBV20-1
size: few
DNA: TGCAGTGCGGAAGGCCGGGGAGGGGGCTACATGTGGAATGAGCAGTTCTTC
CDR3: CSAEGRGGGYMWNEQFF

J: TRBJ2-3
D: TRBD2
V: TRBV10-3
size: few
DNA: TGTGCCATCAAATTAGCGGGCAGGGGCACAGATACGCAGTATTTT
CDR3: CAIKLAGRGTDTQYF

J: TRBJ1-1
D: NA
V: TRBV12-3/TRBV12-4
size: NA
DNA: TGTGCCAGCACGTCTAGGGGCAGCACTGAAGCTTTCTTT
CDR3: CASTSRGSTEAFF

J: TRBJ2-1
D: NA
V: TRBV6-2/TRBV6-3
size: few
DNA: TGTGCCAGCAGTTACGGGGTAGCCCAGTTCTTC
CDR3: CASSYGVAQFF

J: TRBJ2-7
D: NA
V: TRBV7-8
size: few
DNA: TGTGCCAGCAGGCTTACTCCTCCTAGCTCAACCTCCGAGCAGTACTTC
CDR3: CASRLTPPSSTSEQYF

J: TRBJ2-7
D: TRBD2
V: TRBV20-1
size: NA
DNA: TGCAGTGCCACGGGACTAGCGGGGCTCGAGCAGTACTTC
CDR3: CSATGLAGLEQYF

J: TRBJ2-1
D: TRBD2
V: TRBV4-2
size: few
DNA: TGTGCCAGCAGCCAAGACGGGACTAGCGGGATTAATGAGCAGTTCTTC
CDR3: CASSQDGTSGINEQFF

J: TRBJ2-3
D: TRBD2
V: TRBV12-3/TRBV12-4
size: once
DNA: TGTGCCAGCCCGTTGGTGGGTCTGCGGGAGGGTGACACAGATACGCAGTATTTT
CDR3: CASPLVGLREGDTDTQYF

J: TRBJ2-7
D: NA
V: TRBV12-3/TRBV12-4
size: few
DNA: TGTGCCAGCAGTTTACAGGGGCAGGCCTACGAGCAGTACTTC
CDR3: CASSLQGQAYEQYF

J: TRBJ2-2
D: TRBD2
V: TRBV29-1
size: few
DNA: TGCAGCGGTGCGACTAGCGGTAACACCGGGGAGCTGTTTTTT
CDR3: CSGATSGNTGELFF

J: TRBJ2-3
D: NA
V: TRBV28
size: few
DNA: TGTGCCAGCAGTTGGGTATCCTCTAGCACAGATACGCAGTATTTT
CDR3: CASSWVSSSTDTQYF

J: TRBJ2-1
D: NA
V: TRBV4-1
size: many
DNA: TGCGCCAGCAGCCAAGATAAGAACTACAATGAGCAGTTCTTC
CDR3: CASSQDKNYNEQFF

J: TRBJ1-1
D: NA
V: TRBV28
size: NA
DNA: TGTGCCAGCCCACCCCCCGGGGGGCTGAACACTGAAGCTTTCTTT
CDR3: CASPPPGGLNTEAFF

J: TRBJ2-1
D: TRBD2
V: TRBV3-1
size: NA
DNA: TGTGCCAGCTGCTTGCCTTTCGGGGAGCGGGGGATTACCAATGAGCAGTTCTTC
CDR3: CASCLPFGERGITNEQFF

J: TRBJ2-3
D: TRBD2
V: TRBV7-6
size: few
DNA: TGTGCCAGCAGCTTTACCTTCCCAACCGGGACTAGCGGCACAGATACGCAGTATTTT
CDR3: CASSFTFPTGTSGTDTQYF

J: TRBJ2-7
D: NA
V: TRBV4-3
size: NA
DNA: TGCGCCAGCAGCCAGTGGCGAGGGGGGTGGTACGAGCAGTACTTC
CDR3: CASSQWRGGWYEQYF

J: TRBJ2-3
D: TRBD1
V: TRBV12-3/TRBV12-4
size: many
DNA: TGTGCCAGCAGTTTGGGTCAGGGGGCTCAAGATACGCAGTATTTT
CDR3: CASSLGQGAQDTQYF

J: TRBJ2-1
D: NA
V: TRBV12-3/TRBV12-4
size: many
DNA: TGTGCCAGCAGCCGCCTCATGGAGGGACACAATGAGCAGTTCTTC
CDR3: CASSRLMEGHNEQFF

J: TRBJ2-4
D: NA
V: TRBV20-1
size: NA
DNA: TGCAGTGCTAGAGAGGGGGGCGGGGTGTCAAGCATTCAGTACTTC
CDR3: CSAREGGGVSSIQYF

J: TRBJ1-4
D: NA
V: TRBV9
size: once
DNA: TGTGCCAGCAGCCCCGGCCTTCATGGTAAACTGTTTTTT
CDR3: CASSPGLHGKLFF

J: TRBJ2-4
D: TRBD2
V: TRBV5-5
size: NA
DNA: TGTGCCAGCAGCTTAGTAGCGGGGGACAAAAACATTCAGTACTTC
CDR3: CASSLVAGDKNIQYF

J: TRBJ1-6
D: NA
V: TRBV10-3
size: NA
DNA: TGTGCCATCAGTGAGTCGGGGGGGCGGTCGGATTCACCCCTCCACTTT
CDR3: CAISESGGRSDSPLHF

J: TRBJ2-3
D: NA
V: TRBV2
size: many
DNA: TGTGCCAGCAGTGAAGGACCGAACACAGATACGCAGTATTTT
CDR3: CASSEGPNTDTQYF